This T cell receptor (beta chain) was obtained from a study of cytomegalovirus exposure and HLA in healthy donors. Whole-study results and caveats: Across donors, sequencing depth was assumed by presence/absence analyses to be roughly uniform.

PCR primers comprised 60 Vbeta and 13 Jbeta primers. Produced via immunoSEQ multiplex PCR; TCRdb's table is partial and in-frame only. This table has 160,000 or so clones, around 80% appearing once. Unmatched junction bases numbered 5, after V lost 5 bases and J lost 2 bases. Germline V CDR1 and CDR2: SEHNR, FQNEAQ (reference sequence). The CDR3 sequence is 15 residues long. A remark on this clone: Its antigen is unknown.

This clonotype originated in a woman aged 50 to 65 in good health and CMV-seronegative. The rearrangement joins TRBV7-9 to TRBJ2-5; TRBD1 matches at 10 bases. Sequencing was carried out using PBMCs. As DNA, the CDR3 is TGTGCCAGCAGCCTAGGGACAGGGGAACAAGAGACCCAGTACTTC. Translating gives CASSLGTGEQETQYF.